A single sample gave rise to the 29 T cell receptor beta chains below, sequenced in a study of shared clonotypes between healthy human individuals. This table comes from immunoSEQ multiplex PCR, and its TCRdb copy is limited to in-frame clones, with some not included. The table lists about 470,000 clones, more than 75% of them singletons, with 13% in the top ten. The specimen sequenced was PBMCs. These receptors all stem from a woman aged 40 to 50 in good health. Some clones in this sample may be carry-over from other donors' samples.

V gene TRBV7-9 combines with J gene TRBJ2-7, with 13 bases identical to TRBD2. The CDR3 sequence is 16 residues long. V trimming: 5 bases; J trimming: 7 bases; junction bases outside the gene matches: 11. Germline CDR1 and CDR2: SEHNR and FQNEAQ (reference sequence). CDR3 amino acids: CASSRGLAGELWEQYF. In DNA, the CDR3 is TGTGCCAGCAGCCGCGGACTAGCGGGGGAGCTTTGGGAGCAGTACTTC. Using reference TRBV7-9 and TRBJ2-7 for the parts outside the CDR3, the full variable domain is DTGVSQNPRHKITKRGQNVTFRCDPISEHNRLYWYRQTLGQGPEFLTYFQNEAQLEKSRLLSDRFSAERPKGSFSTLEIQRTEQGDSAMYLCASSRGLAGELWEQYFGPGTRLTVT.

The V and J genes are TRBV10-3 and TRBJ2-1; possible D gene TRBD1, 5 bases. The germline gives CDR1 ENHRY, CDR2 SYGVKD. The CDR3 has 12 residues. V lost 6 bases and J lost 10, with 13 bases in between. This CDR3 is CAIRGVSGEQFF. The DNA for the CDR3 is TGTGCCATCAGAGGGGTTAGTGGCGAGCAGTTCTTC.

The sample holds a few counts of this clone. The chain links TRBV11-2 to TRBJ2-3; D remains unclear. Germline loops: CDR1 SGHAT, CDR2 FQNNGV. V was clipped by 1 base and J by 2 bases, with 7 bases between them. CDR3 length: 14 amino acids. CDR3 bases: TGTGCCAGCAGCTTAGGCGGTTACACAGATACGCAGTATTTT. Protein product: CASSLGGYTDTQYF.

This chain connects TRBV19 to TRBJ2-3, with 7 bases aligning to TRBD1. The CDR3 runs to 14 residues. Unmatched junction bases numbered 3, after V lost 6 bases and J lost 0 bases. The germline V gene encodes CDR1 LNHDA and CDR2 SQIVND (reference sequence). This CDR3 is CASRKGASTDTQYF. CDR3 bases: TGTGCCAGTAGAAAGGGGGCAAGCACAGATACGCAGTATTTT.

Only one count was recorded for this clone. The chain joins TRBV6-5 to TRBJ1-4; possibly TRBD1 for D (6 bases). Germline loops: CDR1 MNHEY, CDR2 SVGAGI. The CDR3 is 12 amino acids. Trimming took 4 bases from V and 7 from J, leaving 7 bases between them. CDR3 residues: CASSSQGEKLFF. CDR3 in DNA: TGTGCCAGCAGTTCACAGGGTGAAAAACTGTTTTTT.

The chain is built from TRBV6-4 and TRBJ2-3, with unresolved D. Trimming pared 4 bases from V and 1 base from J, leaving 12 bases between. The CDR3 spans 15 residues. Germline V gives CDR1 MRHNA, CDR2 SNTAGT. Here the CDR3 DNA reads TGTGCCAGCAGTGCGGCTTCGGCTGGCACAGATACGCAGTATTTT. Its protein product is CASSAASAGTDTQYF.

V gene TRBV5-1 combines with J gene TRBJ1-2; 9 bases match TRBD1. V dropped 4 bases and J dropped 1; count of bases not matched to a gene: 5. Germline loops: CDR1 SGHRS, CDR2 YFSETQ. The CDR3 length is 15 residues. The DNA for the CDR3 is TGCGCCAGCAGCGTACAGGGGGCGAATAACTATGGCTACACCTTC. Residues: CASSVQGANNYGYTF.

As for this clone: In the same sample, other DNA sequences code for this CDR3. This chain uses TRBV5-1 with TRBJ2-1; 12 bases match TRBD2. From germline, CDR1 is SGHRS and CDR2 YFSETQ. There are 15 residues in the CDR3. Trimming took 4 bases from V and 4 from J; bases not matched to a gene: 3. CDR3 nucleotides: TGCGCCAGCAGCATACTAGCGGGAGGTTACAATGAGCAGTTCTTC. Translating it yields CASSILAGGYNEQFF.

This clone was detected only a few times. Other nucleotide sequences from this sample produce the same CDR3. This chain links TRBV7-9 with TRBJ2-6, with D unclear. The CDR3 spans 14 residues. The germline V gene encodes CDR1 SEHNR and CDR2 FQNEAQ (reference sequence). Trimming took 5 bases from V and 3 from J, leaving 8 bases between them. In DNA form, the CDR3 reads TGTGCCAGCAGCCCCTGGGGTGGGGCCAACGTCCTGACTTTC. Its translation is CASSPWGGANVLTF.

The chain uses TRBV11-2 and TRBJ2-2; D remains unclear. From germline, CDR1 is SGHAT and CDR2 FQNNGV. Trimming shortened V by 6 bases and J by 6 bases, and 8 bases separated the two germline ends. The CDR3 contains 12 residues. CDR3: CASRSGAGELFF. The CDR3, as DNA: TGTGCCAGCAGGTCAGGAGCCGGGGAGCTGTTTTTT.

The DNA for the CDR3 is TGTGCCAGCTCACCTGACAGGGCGAACACTGAAGCTTTCTTT. Its protein is CASSPDRANTEAFF. This chain uses TRBV18 with TRBJ1-1; TRBD1 agrees at 7 bases. The CDR3 has 14 amino acids. Germline CDR1 and CDR2: KGHSH and LQKENI. V lost 3 bases and J lost 1; bases outside the gene matches: 2. Full variable domain (outside the CDR3, taken from reference TRBV18 and TRBJ1-1): NAGVMQNPRHLVRRRGQEARLRCSPMKGHSHVYWYRQLPEEGLKFMVYLQKENIIDESGMPKERFSAEFPKEGPSILRIQQVVRGDSAAYFCASSPDRANTEAFFGQGTRLTVV.

This clone has only a few counts. The genes are TRBV10-1 and TRBJ2-7, with D maybe TRBD1 (6 bases). With 0 bases removed from V and 2 bases from J, the gap between germline ends came to 14 bases. This CDR3 is built from 16 residues. Germline lookup yields CDR1 WNHNN and CDR2 SYGVQD (reference sequence). The chain's CDR3 is CASSESNRDTTYEQYF. The CDR3 nucleotides read TGCGCCAGCAGTGAGTCGAACCGGGACACCACCTACGAGCAGTACTTC.

This clone was observed many times. The chain has TRBV27 and TRBJ2-2; tentative D call: TRBD1 (6 bases). The CDR3 runs 14 residues. Germline V gene data show CDR1 as MNHEY and CDR2 as SMNVEV (reference sequence). Trimming shortened V by 6 bases and J by 6 bases, and 14 bases separated the two germline ends. This CDR3 is CASRPGTISGELFF. The DNA for the CDR3 is TGTGCCAGCAGGCCAGGGACAATATCCGGGGAGCTGTTTTTT.

The J gene is TRBJ2-1, the V gene TRBV6-1, with D hard to call. The CDR3 length is 15 residues. V lost 6 bases and J lost 3, with 15 bases in between. Germline V gene sequence: CDR1 MNHNS, CDR2 SASEGT. The CDR3 coding sequence is TGTGCCAGCAGCGCAGAAGGTCGACGCTACAATGAGCAGTTCTTC. Protein sequence: CASSAEGRRYNEQFF.

The CDR3 nucleotides read TGTGCCAGCAGCCCGCAAGGACAGCAGTTCTTC. Its protein is CASSPQGQQFF. This chain joins TRBV7-9 and TRBJ2-1; unclear D gene. The V end was cut by 5 bases, the J end by 11 bases, with 10 bases between. The germline CDR1 and CDR2 sequences are SEHNR and FQNEAQ (reference sequence). The CDR3 covers 11 residues.

The chain employs TRBV6-5 and TRBJ2-6; 9 nucleotides align to TRBD1. Germline values: CDR1 MNHEY, CDR2 SVGAGI. The CDR3 sequence is 14 residues long. V lost 6 bases, J lost 11 bases, and 8 bases stayed unmatched. CDR3 residues: CASRPTGGLYVLTF. For the CDR3, the DNA is TGTGCCAGCAGACCCACAGGGGGCTTGTACGTCCTGACTTTC.

The gene calls are TRBV11-2 and TRBJ2-4; TRBD2 matches 15 bases. The CDR3 has 17 amino acids. V lost 4 bases to trimming and J lost 10 bases; unmatched junction nucleotides: 11. Looked up from germline, CDR1 is SGHAT and CDR2 is FQNNGV. Here the CDR3 DNA reads TGTGCCAGCAGCTCGCTGTCCGGGACTAGCGGGAGGCATATTCAGTACTTC. This sequence encodes CASSSLSGTSGRHIQYF. Filled out from reference TRBV11-2 and TRBJ2-4, the complete variable domain reads EAGVAQSPRYKIIEKRQSVAFWCNPISGHATLYWYQQILGQGPKLLIQFQNNGVVDDSQLPKDRFSAERLKGVDSTLKIQPAKLEDSAVYLCASSSLSGTSGRHIQYFGAGTRLSVL.

V gene TRBV6-1 combines with J gene TRBJ2-3; 12 bases agree with TRBD2. The length of the CDR3 is 15 residues. The germline V gene has CDR1 MNHNS and CDR2 SASEGT. Trimming took 10 bases from V and 2 from J; bases not matched to a gene: 7. CDR3 sequence reads: CATTSGSSVTDTQYF. As DNA, the CDR3 is TGTGCCACGACTAGCGGGAGTTCCGTCACAGATACGCAGTATTTT.

The chain has TRBV18 and TRBJ2-2; 10 bases match TRBD2. This CDR3 region has 15 residues. V shed 1 base and J 6 bases; nucleotides not matched to a gene: 2. Germline lookup yields CDR1 KGHSH and CDR2 LQKENI. The DNA of the CDR3 is TGTGCCAGCTCACCACTGCTAGCGGGAGCCGGGGAGCTGTTTTTT. Translated: CASSPLLAGAGELFF.

The rearrangement links TRBV5-6 to TRBJ2-3; a weak D match, TRBD1 (6 bases). V shed 0 bases and J shed 5 bases, with 13 bases lying between them. The CDR3 runs 15 residues. The germline V gene has CDR1 SGHDT and CDR2 YYEEEE. The CDR3, as DNA: TGTGCCAGCAGCTTGGTCACAGGGCTGGGAGATACGCAGTATTTT. It translates to CASSLVTGLGDTQYF. The whole variable domain, filled in from reference TRBV5-6 and TRBJ2-3, reads DAGVTQSPTHLIKTRGQQVTLRCSPKSGHDTVSWYQQALGQGPQFIFQYYEEEERQRGNFPDRFSGHQFPNYSSELNVNALLLGDSALYLCASSLVTGLGDTQYFGPGTRLTVL.

CDR3 nucleotide sequence: TGCGCCAGCAGCCCCGGGACAGGTGGATCACCCCTCCACTTT. Protein product: CASSPGTGGSPLHF. The chain links TRBV5-1 to TRBJ1-6; TRBD1 agrees at 8 bases. The CDR3 runs 14 residues. The junction had 7 bases not matched to a gene; V was cut back by 4 bases and J by 10 bases. In germline, CDR1 is SGHRS, CDR2 YFSETQ. The whole variable domain, remainder taken from reference TRBV5-1 and TRBJ1-6, is KAGVTQTPRYLIKTRGQQVTLSCSPISGHRSVSWYQQTPGQGLQFLFEYFSETQRNKGNFPGRFSGRQFSNSRSEMNVSTLELGDSALYLCASSPGTGGSPLHFGNGTRLTVT.

This clone was observed a handful of times. The chain employs TRBV5-3 and TRBJ1-3; D unclear. TRBV5-3 is identified as an open reading frame with a role that is uncertain. The ends were cut back, 9 bases at V and 0 bases at J, with 16 bases in the middle. The CDR3 sequence is 15 residues long. The CDR3 region is CAKDRTKYSGNTIYF. The CDR3 DNA is TGTGCCAAGGATCGAACAAAGTACTCTGGAAACACCATATATTTT.

V is TRBV19 and J is TRBJ1-5, with TRBD1 identical over 7 bases. Losses at the gene ends were 3 bases for V and 6 bases for J; bases not matched to a gene: 8. The CDR3 extends over 15 amino acids. Germline lookup yields CDR1 LNHDA and CDR2 SQIVND (reference sequence). Here the CDR3 DNA reads TGTGCCAGTAGTATTGGGCAGGGGGTAGCTCAGCCCCAGCATTTT. The encoded protein is CASSIGQGVAQPQHF.

The CDR3 DNA follows: TGTGCCAGTGCCTTTCAGAGCTCCTACAATGAGCAGTTCTTC. It yields the protein CASAFQSSYNEQFF. The V and J genes are TRBV19 and TRBJ2-1; D is unresolved. V was pared by 8 bases and J by 0 bases, with 11 bases between. Germline V gene data show CDR1 as LNHDA and CDR2 as SQIVND (reference sequence). This CDR3 contains 14 residues.

The rearrangement links TRBV29-1 to TRBJ1-1, with D perhaps matching TRBD1 (5 bases). Germline V CDR1 and CDR2: SQVTM, ANQGSEA. This CDR3 region has 13 residues. Trimming left V 6 bases short and J 6 bases short, with 17 bases between. The CDR3 protein is CSVREPLSAEAFF. As DNA, the CDR3 is TGCAGCGTCAGGGAGCCACTTTCGGCTGAAGCTTTCTTT.

V usage is TRBV18 and J usage is TRBJ2-7; D might be TRBD1 (6 bases). Per the germline V gene, CDR1 is KGHSH and CDR2 is LQKENI. V shed 2 bases and J shed 2 bases, with 25 bases lying between them. This CDR3 is built from 19 residues. The CDR3 protein is CASSPLLNGPGQTTYEQYF. Written as DNA, the CDR3 is TGTGCCAGCTCACCATTGCTTAATGGACCAGGACAGACGACCTACGAGCAGTACTTC.

V and J are TRBV23-1 and TRBJ2-2; D uncertain. TRBV23-1 is reported as an ORF; its role is uncertain. V was pared by 1 base and J by 0 bases, with 9 bases between. The CDR3 has 16 residues. CDR3 residues: CASSQFNYPNTGELFF. CDR3 bases: TGCGCCAGCAGTCAATTTAACTACCCGAACACCGGGGAGCTGTTTTTT.

V and J are TRBV15 and TRBJ2-3; TRBD2 is a possible D gene (6 bases). V lost 6 bases and J lost 5, with 18 bases in between. Per germline, CDR1 LNHNV and CDR2 YYDKDF (reference sequence). The CDR3 runs to 15 residues. The CDR3 is CATSPGTRAVDTQYF. The CDR3 region has the DNA TGTGCCACCAGTCCCGGGACTCGAGCAGTAGATACGCAGTATTTT. The entire variable domain, with the rest obtained from reference TRBV15 and TRBJ2-3, is as follows: DAMVIQNPRYQVTQFGKPVTLSCSQTLNHNVMYWYQQKSSQAPKLLFHYYDKDFNNEADTPDNFQSRRPNTSFCFLDIRSPGLGDTAMYLCATSPGTRAVDTQYFGPGTRLTVL.

The rearrangement uses TRBV5-5 and TRBJ1-6; 9 nucleotides line up with TRBD1. This CDR3 has 18 residues. Germline assignment: CDR1 SGHKS and CDR2 YYEKEE (reference sequence). The V gene end was trimmed by 4 bases and the J gene end by 9 bases; junction bases not matched to a gene: 17. DNA for the CDR3: TGTGCCAGCAGCCCCAATATCCCCGGGACAGGGCTTGGTTCACCCCTCCACTTT. This translates into CASSPNIPGTGLGSPLHF.